The 6 T cell receptor beta chains given below trace back to one sample, sequenced in a study of CXCR3-negative and CXCR3-positive naive CD8 T cells. Study-wide points: Researchers report that CXCR3-positive naive cells carry more hydrophobic TRB CDR3s than CXCR3-negative naive cells.

The TRB libraries of cDNA were built by UMI-labeled 5' RACE. TCRdb re-called the 5' RACE reads and catalogs CDR3 proteins one per entry, DNA excluded. This table lists about 84,000 distinct CDR3 sequences. The antigens of these receptors remain unknown. The sample was naive CXCR3+ CD8+ T cells from blood. Noted subset: CD45RO-CCR7+CD27+CD95- naive CD8+ T cells expressing CXCR3 (TNR3+). These receptors were taken from a human donor in good health. Some clones in this sample may be carry-over from other donors' samples.

The chain couples TRBV3-1 to TRBJ1-4; the TRBD1 assignment by TCRdb is unverifiable without DNA. This CDR3 comprises 15 residues. Germline CDR1 is LGHDT and CDR2 is YNNKEL (reference sequence). The CDR3 reads CASSQESRVSEKLFF.

The chain uses TRBV5-1 and TRBJ2-7; TCRdb's D call of TRBD1 is untestable without DNA. CDR1 is SGHRS and CDR2 is YFSETQ in the germline V gene. The CDR3 is 15 residues long. CDR3 sequence reads: CASSLVRDSSYEQYF.

The CDR3 region is CASSVGQTEAFF. The chain couples TRBV5-1 to TRBJ1-1; there is no DNA to check the TCRdb D call of TRBD1. Germline V gene sequence: CDR1 SGHRS, CDR2 YFSETQ. CDR3 size: 12 residues.

CDR3 protein: CSVDSGGATYEQYF. The chain joins TRBV29-1 to TRBJ2-7; TCRdb's D call, TRBD1, is unchecked because there is no DNA. The CDR3 has 14 amino acids. Germline V gene sequence: CDR1 SQVTM, CDR2 ANQGSEA.

V and J are TRBV5-6 and TRBJ2-7; checking the TCRdb D call of TRBD2 is not possible without DNA. The CDR3 has 17 residues. Germline-derived CDR1 and CDR2 are SGHDT and YYEEEE. CDR3 amino acids: CASSLVSLAEDGYEQYF. The variable domain in full, with the rest retrieved from reference TRBV5-6 and TRBJ2-7, is DAGVTQSPTHLIKTRGQQVTLRCSPKSGHDTVSWYQQALGQGPQFIFQYYEEEERQRGNFPDRFSGHQFPNYSSELNVNALLLGDSALYLCASSLVSLAEDGYEQYFGPGTRLTVT.

The J gene is TRBJ2-1, the V gene TRBV28; there is no DNA to check the TCRdb D call of TRBD2. Germline-derived CDR1 and CDR2 are MDHEN and SYDVKM. The CDR3 loop spans 15 amino acids. The CDR3 sequence is CASSFAAGSYNEQFF.